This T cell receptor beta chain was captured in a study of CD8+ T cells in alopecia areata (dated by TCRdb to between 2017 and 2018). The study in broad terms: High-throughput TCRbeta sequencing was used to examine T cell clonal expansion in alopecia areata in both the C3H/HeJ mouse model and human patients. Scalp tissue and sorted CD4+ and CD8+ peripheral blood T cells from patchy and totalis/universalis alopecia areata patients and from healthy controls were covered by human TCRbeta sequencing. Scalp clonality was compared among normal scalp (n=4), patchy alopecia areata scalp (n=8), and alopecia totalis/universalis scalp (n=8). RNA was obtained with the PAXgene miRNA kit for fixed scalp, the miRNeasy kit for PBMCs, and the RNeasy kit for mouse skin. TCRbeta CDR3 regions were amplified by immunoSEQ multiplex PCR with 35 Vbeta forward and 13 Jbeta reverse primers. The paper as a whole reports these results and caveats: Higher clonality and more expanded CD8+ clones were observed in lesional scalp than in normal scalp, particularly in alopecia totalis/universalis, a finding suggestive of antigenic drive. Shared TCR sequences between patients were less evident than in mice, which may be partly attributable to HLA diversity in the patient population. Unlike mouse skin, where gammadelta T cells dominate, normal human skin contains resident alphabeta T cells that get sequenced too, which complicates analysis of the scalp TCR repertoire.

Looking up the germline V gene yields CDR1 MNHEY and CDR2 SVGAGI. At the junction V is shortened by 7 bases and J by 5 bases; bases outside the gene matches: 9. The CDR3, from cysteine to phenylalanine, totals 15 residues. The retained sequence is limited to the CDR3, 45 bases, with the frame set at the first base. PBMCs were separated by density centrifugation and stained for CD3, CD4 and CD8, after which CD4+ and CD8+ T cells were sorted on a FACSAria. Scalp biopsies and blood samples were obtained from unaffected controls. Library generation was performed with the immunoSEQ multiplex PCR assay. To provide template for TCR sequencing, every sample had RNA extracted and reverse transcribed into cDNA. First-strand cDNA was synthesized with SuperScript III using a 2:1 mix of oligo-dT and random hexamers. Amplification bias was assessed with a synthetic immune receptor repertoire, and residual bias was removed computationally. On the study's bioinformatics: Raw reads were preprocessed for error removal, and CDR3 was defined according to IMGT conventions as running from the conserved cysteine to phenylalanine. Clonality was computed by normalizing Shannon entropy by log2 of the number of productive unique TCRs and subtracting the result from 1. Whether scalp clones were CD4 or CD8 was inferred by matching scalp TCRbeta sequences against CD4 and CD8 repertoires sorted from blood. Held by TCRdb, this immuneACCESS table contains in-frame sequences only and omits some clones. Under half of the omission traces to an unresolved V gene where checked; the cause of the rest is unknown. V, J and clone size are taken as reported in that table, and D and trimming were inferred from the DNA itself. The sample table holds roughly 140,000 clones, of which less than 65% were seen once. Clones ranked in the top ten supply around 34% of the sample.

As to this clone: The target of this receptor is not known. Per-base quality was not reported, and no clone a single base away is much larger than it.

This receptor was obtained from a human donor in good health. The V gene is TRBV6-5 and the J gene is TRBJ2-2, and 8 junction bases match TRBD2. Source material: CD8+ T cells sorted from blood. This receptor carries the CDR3 CASTATPGGTGELFF. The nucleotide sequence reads TGTGCCAGCACCGCGACGCCGGGGGGGACCGGGGAGCTGTTTTTT.